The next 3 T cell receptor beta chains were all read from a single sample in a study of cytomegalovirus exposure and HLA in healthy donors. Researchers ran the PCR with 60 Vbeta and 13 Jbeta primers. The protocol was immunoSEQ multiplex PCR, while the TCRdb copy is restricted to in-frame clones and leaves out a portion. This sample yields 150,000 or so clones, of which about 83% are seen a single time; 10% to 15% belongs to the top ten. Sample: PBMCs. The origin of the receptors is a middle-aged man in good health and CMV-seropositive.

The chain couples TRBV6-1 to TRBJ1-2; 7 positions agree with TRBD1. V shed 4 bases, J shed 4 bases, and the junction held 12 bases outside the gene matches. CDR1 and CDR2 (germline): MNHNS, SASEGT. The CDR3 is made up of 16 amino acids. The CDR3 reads CASSVSYTGQLYGYTF. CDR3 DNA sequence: TGTGCCAGCAGTGTTTCGTATACGGGACAGCTCTATGGCTACACCTTC.

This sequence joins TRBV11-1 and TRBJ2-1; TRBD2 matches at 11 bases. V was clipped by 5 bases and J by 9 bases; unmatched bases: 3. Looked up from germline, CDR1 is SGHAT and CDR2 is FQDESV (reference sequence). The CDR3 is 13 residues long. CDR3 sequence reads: CASSQGLAAEQFF. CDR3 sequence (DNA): TGTGCCAGCAGCCAGGGACTAGCGGCTGAGCAGTTCTTC.

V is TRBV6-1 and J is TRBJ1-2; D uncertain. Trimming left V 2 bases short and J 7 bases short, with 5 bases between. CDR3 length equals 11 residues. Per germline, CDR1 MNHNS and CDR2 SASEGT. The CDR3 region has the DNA TGTGCCAGCAGTGAATACGGTGGCTACACCTTC. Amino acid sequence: CASSEYGGYTF.